A selection of T cell receptor beta chains follows, all from one sample in a study of blood T cell repertoires in COVID-19. The assay was immunoSEQ multiplex PCR, and TCRdb's table has in-frame clones only and misses some. The sample includes around 150,000 clones, approximately 92% of them seen just once. The sample comprised peripheral blood. The receptors come from a man aged 30 to 39 with COVID-19, enrolled during active disease. CDR3s include the opening cysteine and the closing phenylalanine or tryptophan. Fields, in order: J gene, V gene, D gene, clone size, CDR3 protein, CDR3 DNA. The D gene is left open where the match is weak. Some rows mark clone size as missing; the rest say once, few, many or name a class of expanded clone.

j_gene: TRBJ1-1; v_gene: TRBV12-5; d_gene: TRBD1; abundance: .; CDR3aa: CASGPGTGAYTEAFF; CDR3nt: TGTGCTAGTGGTCCCGGGACAGGAGCTTACACTGAAGCTTTCTTT
j_gene: TRBJ1-2; v_gene: TRBV7-3; d_gene: TRBD1; abundance: .; CDR3aa: CASSSGGGPYGYTF; CDR3nt: TGTGCCAGCAGCTCAGGGGGAGGCCCCTATGGCTACACCTTC
j_gene: TRBJ1-3; v_gene: TRBV5-1; d_gene: .; abundance: .; CDR3aa: CASSLAQAAGNTIYF; CDR3nt: TGCGCCAGCAGCTTGGCCCAGGCAGCTGGAAACACCATATATTTT
j_gene: TRBJ1-2; v_gene: TRBV28; d_gene: .; abundance: .; CDR3aa: CASSLTTLINYGYTF; CDR3nt: TGTGCCAGCAGTTTGACGACACTTATAAACTATGGCTACACCTTC
j_gene: TRBJ2-7; v_gene: TRBV30; d_gene: TRBD2; abundance: .; CDR3aa: CAWSVTSGYEQYF; CDR3nt: TGTGCCTGGAGTGTAACTAGCGGCTACGAGCAGTACTTC
j_gene: TRBJ2-7; v_gene: TRBV5-1; d_gene: TRBD1; abundance: once; CDR3aa: CASSSGQGLGQYYEQYF; CDR3nt: TGCGCCAGCAGCTCAGGACAGGGATTAGGGCAGTACTACGAGCAGTACTTC
j_gene: TRBJ2-1; v_gene: TRBV7-2; d_gene: .; abundance: .; CDR3aa: CASSLPGTLDNEQFF; CDR3nt: TGTGCCAGCAGCTTACCCGGGACTCTCGACAATGAGCAGTTCTTC
j_gene: TRBJ1-4; v_gene: TRBV7-2; d_gene: TRBD1; abundance: .; CDR3aa: CASSTRTGGDEKLFF; CDR3nt: TGTGCCAGCAGCACACGGACAGGGGGCGATGAAAAACTGTTTTTT
j_gene: TRBJ2-1; v_gene: TRBV14; d_gene: .; abundance: .; CDR3aa: CASSQDRLLAQFF; CDR3nt: TGTGCCAGCAGCCAAGATAGGCTACTAGCGCAGTTCTTC
j_gene: TRBJ2-4; v_gene: TRBV28; d_gene: .; abundance: .; CDR3aa: CASSLIRGTLAKNIQYF; CDR3nt: TGTGCCAGCAGTTTGATTAGGGGTACTCTAGCCAAAAACATTCAGTACTTC
j_gene: TRBJ1-4; v_gene: TRBV2; d_gene: TRBD1; abundance: once; CDR3aa: CASSEATGADEKLFF; CDR3nt: TGTGCCAGCAGTGAAGCAACAGGGGCGGATGAAAAACTGTTTTTT
j_gene: TRBJ2-2; v_gene: TRBV7-2; d_gene: TRBD2; abundance: .; CDR3aa: CASSFSGSQVTGELFF; CDR3nt: TGTGCCAGCAGCTTTAGCGGGAGTCAGGTCACCGGGGAGCTGTTTTTT
j_gene: TRBJ1-2; v_gene: TRBV2; d_gene: .; abundance: .; CDR3aa: CASTRYEPQLGYTF; CDR3nt: TGTGCCAGCACGAGGTACGAGCCTCAACTTGGCTACACCTTC
j_gene: TRBJ1-1; v_gene: TRBV5-1; d_gene: TRBD1; abundance: .; CDR3aa: CASSLIPGTGAFEAFF; CDR3nt: TGCGCCAGCAGCTTGATTCCCGGGACAGGGGCCTTTGAAGCTTTCTTT
j_gene: TRBJ1-5; v_gene: TRBV15; d_gene: TRBD1; abundance: .; CDR3aa: CATSRDDRGNQPQHF; CDR3nt: TGTGCCACCAGCAGAGACGACAGGGGAAATCAGCCCCAGCATTTT
j_gene: TRBJ1-1; v_gene: TRBV7-8; d_gene: .; abundance: .; CDR3aa: CASSQYLNTEAFF; CDR3nt: TGTGCCAGCAGCCAATATCTGAACACTGAAGCTTTCTTT
j_gene: TRBJ2-6; v_gene: TRBV2; d_gene: .; abundance: few; CDR3aa: CASTFEGRSGANVLTF; CDR3nt: TGTGCCAGCACTTTTGAGGGTCGCTCTGGGGCCAACGTCCTGACTTTC
j_gene: TRBJ1-2; v_gene: TRBV10-3; d_gene: .; abundance: .; CDR3aa: CAISESGGAAYGYTF; CDR3nt: TGTGCCATCAGTGAGTCGGGAGGAGCGGCTTATGGCTACACCTTC